This record looks at one TCR beta chain sequence and its context. The antigen remains undetermined. In each case, adjacent lung free of atypia was taken at least 2 cm from the tumor margin. In germline, CDR1 is MNHGY, CDR2 SAAAGT. V was pared by 0 bases and J by 0 bases, with 6 bases between. The CDR3 runs 15 residues. This specimen belongs to a study of T cells in localized non-small cell lung cancer. Findings of the study overall: Overall survival was longer when the density of T cells in the blood was higher. Uninvolved nearby lung showed the greatest T cell clonality, exceeding that found in tumor.

The table came from immunoSEQ multiplex PCR; TCRdb's copy has only in-frame clones and leaves some out. The repertoire holds about 2,900 clones, with approximately 35% as singletons. The sequences come from normal lung tissue next to the tumor, collected before any cancer treatment. The rearrangement uses TRBV6-8 and TRBJ1-3; D is undetermined. The TCR was taken from a male donor older than 55 with stage I squamous cell lung carcinoma. The CDR3 spells CASSYSSISGNTIYF. Written as DNA, the CDR3 is TGTGCCAGCAGTTACTCCAGTATCTCTGGAAACACCATATATTTT.